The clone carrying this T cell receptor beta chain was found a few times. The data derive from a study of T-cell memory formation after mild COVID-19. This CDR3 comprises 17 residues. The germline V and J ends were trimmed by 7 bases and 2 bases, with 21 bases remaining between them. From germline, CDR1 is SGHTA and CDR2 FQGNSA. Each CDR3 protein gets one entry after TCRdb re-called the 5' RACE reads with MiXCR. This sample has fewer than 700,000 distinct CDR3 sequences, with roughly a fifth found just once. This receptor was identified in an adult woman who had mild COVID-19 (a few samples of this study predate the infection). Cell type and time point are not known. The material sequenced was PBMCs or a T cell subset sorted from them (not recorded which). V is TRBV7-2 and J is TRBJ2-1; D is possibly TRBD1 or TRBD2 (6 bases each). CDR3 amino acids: CASTPGASRGAYNEQFF. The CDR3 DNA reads TGTGCCAGCACCCCGGGGGCTAGCCGTGGGGCCTACAATGAGCAGTTCTTC.